This T cell receptor (beta chain) was found in a study of blood T cell repertoires in COVID-19. Trimming took 5 bases from V and 5 from J, leaving 15 bases between them. The CDR3 is 14 amino acids. Looked up from germline, CDR1 is MDHEN and CDR2 is SYDVKM. Data came from immunoSEQ multiplex PCR; TCRdb stores just in-frame clones and leaves some out. The sample has about 260,000 clones, approximately 85% seen once. This TCR came from a human donor in a cohort sampled during active COVID-19. The rearrangement links TRBV28 to TRBJ1-2, with a possible D match to TRBD1 (5 bases). Sequenced: peripheral blood. The CDR3 DNA sequence: TGTGCCAGCAGTCCCAGCTTTAGGGGATATGGCTACACCTTC. Its protein product is CASSPSFRGYGYTF.